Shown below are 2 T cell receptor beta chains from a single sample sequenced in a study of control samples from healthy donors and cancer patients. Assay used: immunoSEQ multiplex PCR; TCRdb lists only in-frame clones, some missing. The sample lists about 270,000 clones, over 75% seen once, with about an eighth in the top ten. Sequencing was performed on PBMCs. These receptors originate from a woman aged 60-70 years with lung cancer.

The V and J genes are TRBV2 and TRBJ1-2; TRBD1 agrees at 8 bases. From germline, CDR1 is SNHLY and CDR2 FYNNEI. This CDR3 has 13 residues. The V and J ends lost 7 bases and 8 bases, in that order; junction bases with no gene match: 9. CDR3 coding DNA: TGTGCCAGCAACGACCAGGGGGCTCTCGGCTACACCTTC. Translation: CASNDQGALGYTF.

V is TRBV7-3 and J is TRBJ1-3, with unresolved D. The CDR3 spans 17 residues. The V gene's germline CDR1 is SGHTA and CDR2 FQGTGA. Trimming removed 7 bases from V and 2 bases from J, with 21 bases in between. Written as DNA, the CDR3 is TGTGCCAGCACCCAACGGGAGGAAAGGGTGGCTGGAAACACCATATATTTT. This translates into CASTQREERVAGNTIYF.